This TCR beta chain stems from a study of CD8+ T cells in alopecia areata. Turning to the study itself: It was oral tofacitinib, at 5 to 10 mg twice daily, that treated patients received.

The treatment here: oral pan-JAK inhibitor, 5-10 mg twice daily. Sampling of alopecia areata patients yielded lesional scalp punch biopsies as well as peripheral blood. This CDR3 contains 14 residues. Germline loops: CDR1 MNHNY, CDR2 SVGAGI (reference sequence). Trimming stripped 2 bases from V and 5 bases from J, with 9 bases between. General study results and limits: There were many expanded lesional clones persisting in scalp and blood during tofacitinib. Especially in alopecia totalis/universalis, lesional scalp showed greater clonality than normal scalp did.

Remarks on this clone: Antigen specificity is unknown.

It was cDNA, reverse transcribed from extracted RNA, that served as the sequencing template. TCRdb keeps only in-frame clones here, not all; method: immunoSEQ multiplex PCR. The data hold 95,000 to 100,000 clones, with 60% observed a single time. The origin of this receptor is a human donor with alopecia areata. The chain uses TRBV6-6 and TRBJ1-4; D gene uncertain. This material consisted of CD8+ T cells sorted from blood, taken between weeks 55 and 65, from a patient treated with tofacitinib. CDR3 residues: CASSYAAGNEKLFF. Here the CDR3 DNA reads TGTGCCAGCAGTTACGCCGCTGGGAATGAAAAACTGTTTTTT.